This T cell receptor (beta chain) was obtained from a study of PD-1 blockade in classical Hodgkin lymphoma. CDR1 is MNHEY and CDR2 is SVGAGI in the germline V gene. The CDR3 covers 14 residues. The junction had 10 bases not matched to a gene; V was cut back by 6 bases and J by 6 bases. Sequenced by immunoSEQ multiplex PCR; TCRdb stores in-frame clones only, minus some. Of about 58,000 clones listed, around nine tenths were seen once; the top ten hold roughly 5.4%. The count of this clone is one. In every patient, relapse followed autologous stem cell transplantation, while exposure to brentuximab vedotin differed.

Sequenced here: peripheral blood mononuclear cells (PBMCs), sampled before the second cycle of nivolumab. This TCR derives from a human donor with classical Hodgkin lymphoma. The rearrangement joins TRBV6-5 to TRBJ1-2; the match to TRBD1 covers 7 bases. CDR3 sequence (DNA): TGTGCCAGCAGCCCCCCCGACAGGGAAAATGGCTACACCTTC. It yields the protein CASSPPDRENGYTF.